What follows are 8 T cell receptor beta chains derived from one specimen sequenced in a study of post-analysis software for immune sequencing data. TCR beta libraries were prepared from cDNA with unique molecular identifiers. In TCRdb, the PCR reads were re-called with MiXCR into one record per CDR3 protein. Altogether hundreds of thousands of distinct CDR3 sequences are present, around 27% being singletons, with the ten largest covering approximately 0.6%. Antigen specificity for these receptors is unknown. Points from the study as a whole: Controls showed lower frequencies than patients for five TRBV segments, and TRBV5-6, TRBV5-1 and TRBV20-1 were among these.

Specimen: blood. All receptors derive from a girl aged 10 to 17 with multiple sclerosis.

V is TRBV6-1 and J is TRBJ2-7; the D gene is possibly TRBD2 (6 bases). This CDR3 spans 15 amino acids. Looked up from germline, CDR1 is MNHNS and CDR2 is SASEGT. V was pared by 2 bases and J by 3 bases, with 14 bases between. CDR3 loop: CASSERGTPIYEQYF. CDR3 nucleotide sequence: TGTGCCAGCAGTGAACGGGGGACTCCTATCTACGAGCAGTACTTC.

CDR3 DNA: TGTGCCACGCGGGGTGCGGGAACGGCACATACGCAGTATTTT. Protein: CATRGAGTAHTQYF. This chain links TRBV10-3 with TRBJ2-3, with D tentatively TRBD2 (6 bases). Germline V lookup: CDR1 ENHRY, CDR2 SYGVKD. Trimming removed 10 bases at V and 7 bases at J, with 21 bases between. The CDR3 extends over 14 amino acids.

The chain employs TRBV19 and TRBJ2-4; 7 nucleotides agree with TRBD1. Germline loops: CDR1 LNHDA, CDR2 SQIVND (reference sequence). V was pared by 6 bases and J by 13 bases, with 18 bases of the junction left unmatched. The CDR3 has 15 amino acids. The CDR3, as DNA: TGTGCCAGTAGCGGACAGGCTCCAACCCCGTATGAGCAGTACTTC. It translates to CASSGQAPTPYEQYF.

CDR3 coding DNA: TGTGCCAGCAGCTACACAGGCATGTACAATGAGCAGTTCTTC. Its translation is CASSYTGMYNEQFF. The chain uses TRBV7-9 and TRBJ2-1; weak D call: TRBD1 (5 bases). V dropped 4 bases and J dropped 4 bases, with 11 bases sitting between them. The CDR3 sequence is 14 residues long. Looked up from germline, CDR1 is SEHNR and CDR2 is FQNEAQ (reference sequence).

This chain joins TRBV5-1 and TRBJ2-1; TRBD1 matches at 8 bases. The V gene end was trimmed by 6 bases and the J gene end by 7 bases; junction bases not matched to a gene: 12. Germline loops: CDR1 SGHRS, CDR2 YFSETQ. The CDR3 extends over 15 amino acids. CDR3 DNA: TGCGCCAGCACCCTGGGACAGGCCGAATGGAATGAGCAGTTCTTC. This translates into CASTLGQAEWNEQFF.

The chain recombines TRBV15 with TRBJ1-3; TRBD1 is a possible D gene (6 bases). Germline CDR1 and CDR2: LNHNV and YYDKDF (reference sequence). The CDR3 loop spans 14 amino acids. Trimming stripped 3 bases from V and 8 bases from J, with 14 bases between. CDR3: CATSSAKGVYTIYF. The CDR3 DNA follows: TGTGCCACCAGCAGCGCCAAGGGGGTCTACACCATATATTTT.

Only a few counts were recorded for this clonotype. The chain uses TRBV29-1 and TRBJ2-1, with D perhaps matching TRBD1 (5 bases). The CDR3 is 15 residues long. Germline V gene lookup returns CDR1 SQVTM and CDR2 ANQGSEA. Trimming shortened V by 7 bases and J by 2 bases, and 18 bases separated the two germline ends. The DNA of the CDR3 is TGCAGCGCCGGATGGCCCAGGGCGGCCTACAATGAGCAGTTCTTC. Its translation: CSAGWPRAAYNEQFF.

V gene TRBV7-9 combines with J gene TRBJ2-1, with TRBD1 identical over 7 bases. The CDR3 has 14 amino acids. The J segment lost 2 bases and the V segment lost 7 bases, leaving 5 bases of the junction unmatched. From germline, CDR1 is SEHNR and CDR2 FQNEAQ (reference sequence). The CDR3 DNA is TGTGCCAGCAACACAGGGGAACCCTACAATGAGCAGTTCTTC. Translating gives CASNTGEPYNEQFF.